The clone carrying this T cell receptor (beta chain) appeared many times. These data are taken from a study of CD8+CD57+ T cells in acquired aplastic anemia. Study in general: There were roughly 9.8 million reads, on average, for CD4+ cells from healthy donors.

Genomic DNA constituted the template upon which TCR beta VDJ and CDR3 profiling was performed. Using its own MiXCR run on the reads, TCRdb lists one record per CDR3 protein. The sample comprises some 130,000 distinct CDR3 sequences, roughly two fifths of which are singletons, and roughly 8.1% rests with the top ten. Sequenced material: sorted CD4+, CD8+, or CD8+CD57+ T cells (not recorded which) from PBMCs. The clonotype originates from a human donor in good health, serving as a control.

In DNA, the CDR3 is TGTGCCAGCTCACATGCGAAGCGTGGGGCCAACGTCCTGACTTTC. This sequence encodes CASSHAKRGANVLTF. This sequence joins TRBV18 and TRBJ2-6; D is ambiguous. The CDR3 covers 15 residues. The V gene's germline CDR1 is KGHSH and CDR2 LQKENI. V was clipped by 4 bases and J by 3 bases, with 10 bases between them.